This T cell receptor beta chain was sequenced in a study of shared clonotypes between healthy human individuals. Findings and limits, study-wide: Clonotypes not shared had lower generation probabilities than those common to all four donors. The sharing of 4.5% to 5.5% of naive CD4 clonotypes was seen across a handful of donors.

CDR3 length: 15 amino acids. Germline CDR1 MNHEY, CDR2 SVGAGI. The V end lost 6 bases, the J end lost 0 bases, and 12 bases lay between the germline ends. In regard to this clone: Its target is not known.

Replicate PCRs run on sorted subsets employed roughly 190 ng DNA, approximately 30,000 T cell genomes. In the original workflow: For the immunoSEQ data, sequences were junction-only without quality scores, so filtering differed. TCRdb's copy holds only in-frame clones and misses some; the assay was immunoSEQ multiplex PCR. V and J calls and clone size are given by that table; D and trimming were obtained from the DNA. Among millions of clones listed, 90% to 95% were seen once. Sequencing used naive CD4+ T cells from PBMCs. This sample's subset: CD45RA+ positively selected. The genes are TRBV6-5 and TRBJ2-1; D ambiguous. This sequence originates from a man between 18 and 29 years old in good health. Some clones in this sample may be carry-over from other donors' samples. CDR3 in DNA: TGTGCCAGCAGGATTTCCTGGAGCTCCTACAATGAGCAGTTCTTC. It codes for CASRISWSSYNEQFF.